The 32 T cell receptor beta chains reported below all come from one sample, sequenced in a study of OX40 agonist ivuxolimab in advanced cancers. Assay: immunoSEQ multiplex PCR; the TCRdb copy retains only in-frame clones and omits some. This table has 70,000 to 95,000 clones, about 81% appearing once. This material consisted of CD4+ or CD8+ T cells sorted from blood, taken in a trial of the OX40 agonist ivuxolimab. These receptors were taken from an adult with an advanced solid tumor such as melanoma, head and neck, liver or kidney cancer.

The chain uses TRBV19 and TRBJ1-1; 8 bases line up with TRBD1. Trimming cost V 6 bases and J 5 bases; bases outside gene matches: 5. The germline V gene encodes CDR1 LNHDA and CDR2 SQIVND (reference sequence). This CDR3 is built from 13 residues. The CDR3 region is CASRTGGETEAFF. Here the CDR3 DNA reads TGTGCCAGTAGAACAGGGGGTGAAACTGAAGCTTTCTTT.

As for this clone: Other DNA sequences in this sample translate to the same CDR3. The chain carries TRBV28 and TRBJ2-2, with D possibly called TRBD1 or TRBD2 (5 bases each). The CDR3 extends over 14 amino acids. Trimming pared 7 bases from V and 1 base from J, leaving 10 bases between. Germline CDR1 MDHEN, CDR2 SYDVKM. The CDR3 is CASTRGGNTGELFF. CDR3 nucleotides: TGTGCCAGCACCCGGGGCGGGAACACCGGGGAGCTGTTTTTT.

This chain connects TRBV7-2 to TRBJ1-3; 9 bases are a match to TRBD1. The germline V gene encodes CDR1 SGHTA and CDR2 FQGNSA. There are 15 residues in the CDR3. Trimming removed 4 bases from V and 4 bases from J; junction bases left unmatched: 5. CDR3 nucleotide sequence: TGTGCCAGCAGCTCGACAGGGGGAGCGGGAAACACCATATATTTT. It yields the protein CASSSTGGAGNTIYF.

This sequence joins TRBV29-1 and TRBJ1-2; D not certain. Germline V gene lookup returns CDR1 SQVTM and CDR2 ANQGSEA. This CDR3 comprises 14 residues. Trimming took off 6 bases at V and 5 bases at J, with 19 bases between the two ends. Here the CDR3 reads CSVAPPGRRYGYTF. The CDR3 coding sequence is TGCAGCGTCGCACCTCCTGGACGTCGGTATGGCTACACCTTC.

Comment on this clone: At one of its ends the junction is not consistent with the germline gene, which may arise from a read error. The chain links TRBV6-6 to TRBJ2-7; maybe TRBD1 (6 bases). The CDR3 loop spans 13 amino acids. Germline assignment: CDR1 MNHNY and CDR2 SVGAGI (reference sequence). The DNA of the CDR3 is TGTGCCAGCAGTTACTCGGTCCAGGGGTACCCATTCTTC. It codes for CASSYSVQGYPFF.

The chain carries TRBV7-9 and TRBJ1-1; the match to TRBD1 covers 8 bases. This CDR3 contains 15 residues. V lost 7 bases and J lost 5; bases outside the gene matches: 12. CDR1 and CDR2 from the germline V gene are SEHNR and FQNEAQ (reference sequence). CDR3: CASMSPWTGRTEAFF. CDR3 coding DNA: TGTGCCAGCATGTCTCCCTGGACAGGGAGGACTGAAGCTTTCTTT.

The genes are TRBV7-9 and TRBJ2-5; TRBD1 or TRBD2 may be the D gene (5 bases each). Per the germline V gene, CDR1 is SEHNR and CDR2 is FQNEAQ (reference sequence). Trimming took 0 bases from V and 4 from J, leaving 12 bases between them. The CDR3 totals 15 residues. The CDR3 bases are TGTGCCAGCAGCTTAGCATCTGGGGGAACAGAGACCCAGTACTTC. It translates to CASSLASGGTETQYF.

The CDR3 sequence: CASSPAGSRANEKLFF. In DNA, the CDR3 is TGTGCCAGCAGCCCCGCAGGGAGCAGGGCTAATGAAAAACTGTTTTTT. The rearrangement uses TRBV5-4 and TRBJ1-4; TRBD1 is a possible D gene (5 bases). The V and J ends lost 4 bases and 3 bases respectively, with 16 bases between them. This CDR3 region has 16 residues. Germline V lookup: CDR1 SGHNT, CDR2 YYREEE (reference sequence).

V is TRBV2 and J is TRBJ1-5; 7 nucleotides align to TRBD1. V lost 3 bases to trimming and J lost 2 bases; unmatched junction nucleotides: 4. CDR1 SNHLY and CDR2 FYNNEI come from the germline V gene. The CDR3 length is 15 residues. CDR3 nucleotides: TGTGCCAGCAGTGAGGGAGGGGGCGGCAATCAGCCCCAGCATTTT. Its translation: CASSEGGGGNQPQHF.

The CDR3 loop is CASSEKWRTGPQHF. The CDR3, as DNA: TGTGCCAGCAGTGAAAAGTGGAGGACAGGGCCCCAGCATTTT. The chain joins TRBV6-1 to TRBJ1-5; 7 bases align to TRBD1. Germline-derived CDR1 and CDR2 are MNHNS and SASEGT. V lost 2 bases and J lost 9; bases outside the gene matches: 7. The CDR3 spans 14 residues.

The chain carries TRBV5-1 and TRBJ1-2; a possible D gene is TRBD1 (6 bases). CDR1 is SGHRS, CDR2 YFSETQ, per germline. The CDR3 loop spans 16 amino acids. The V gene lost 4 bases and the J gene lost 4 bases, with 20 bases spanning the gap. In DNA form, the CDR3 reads TGCGCCAGCAGCCCCCTCCTCAACACAGGGAGCTATGGCTACACCTTC. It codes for CASSPLLNTGSYGYTF.

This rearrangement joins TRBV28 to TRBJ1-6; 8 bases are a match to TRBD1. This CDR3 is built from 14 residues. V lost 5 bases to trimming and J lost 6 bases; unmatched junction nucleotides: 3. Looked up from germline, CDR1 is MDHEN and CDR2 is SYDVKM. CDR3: CASSPTGVNSPLHF. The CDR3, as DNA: TGTGCCAGCAGTCCGACAGGGGTTAATTCACCCCTCCACTTT.

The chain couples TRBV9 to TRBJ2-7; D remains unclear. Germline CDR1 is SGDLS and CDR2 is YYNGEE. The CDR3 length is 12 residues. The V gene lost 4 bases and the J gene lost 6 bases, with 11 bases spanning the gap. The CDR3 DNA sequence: TGTGCCAGCAGCACCCTGATGGGCGAGCAGTACTTC. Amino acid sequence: CASSTLMGEQYF. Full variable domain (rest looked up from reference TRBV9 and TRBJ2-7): DSGVTQTPKHLITATGQRVTLRCSPRSGDLSVYWYQQSLDQGLQFLIQYYNGEERAKGNILERFSAQQFPDLHSELNLSSLELGDSALYFCASSTLMGEQYFGPGTRLTVT.

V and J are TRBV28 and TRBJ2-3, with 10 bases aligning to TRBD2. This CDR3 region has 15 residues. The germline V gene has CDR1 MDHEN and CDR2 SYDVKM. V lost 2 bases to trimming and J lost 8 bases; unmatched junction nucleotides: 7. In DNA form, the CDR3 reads TGTGCCAGCAGTTTACAGCGGGGGGGCATTCGTACGCAGTATTTT. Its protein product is CASSLQRGGIRTQYF.

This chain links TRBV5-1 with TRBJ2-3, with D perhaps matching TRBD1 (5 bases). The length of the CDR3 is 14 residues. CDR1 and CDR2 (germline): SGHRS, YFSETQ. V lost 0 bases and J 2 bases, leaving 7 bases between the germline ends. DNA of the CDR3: TGCGCCAGCAGCTTGGCCAGGGACACAGATACGCAGTATTTT. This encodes CASSLARDTDTQYF.

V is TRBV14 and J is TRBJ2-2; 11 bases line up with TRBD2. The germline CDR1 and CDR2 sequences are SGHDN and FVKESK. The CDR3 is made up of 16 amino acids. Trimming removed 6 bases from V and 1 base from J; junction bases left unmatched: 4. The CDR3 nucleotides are TGTGCCAGCAGACTGGGACTAGCGGAGAACACCGGGGAGCTGTTTTTT. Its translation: CASRLGLAENTGELFF.

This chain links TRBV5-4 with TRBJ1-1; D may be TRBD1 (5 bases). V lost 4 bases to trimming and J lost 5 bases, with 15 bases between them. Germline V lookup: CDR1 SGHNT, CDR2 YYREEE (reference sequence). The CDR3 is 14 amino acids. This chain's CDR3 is CASSPTQVGTEAFF. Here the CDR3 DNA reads TGTGCCAGCAGCCCCACACAGGTTGGGACTGAAGCTTTCTTT.

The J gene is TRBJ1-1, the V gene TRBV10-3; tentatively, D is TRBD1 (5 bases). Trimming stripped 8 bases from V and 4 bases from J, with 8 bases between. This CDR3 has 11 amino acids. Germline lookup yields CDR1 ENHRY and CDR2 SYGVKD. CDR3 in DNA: TGTGCCATCGGGCAGGGCACTGAAGCTTTCTTT. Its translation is CAIGQGTEAFF.

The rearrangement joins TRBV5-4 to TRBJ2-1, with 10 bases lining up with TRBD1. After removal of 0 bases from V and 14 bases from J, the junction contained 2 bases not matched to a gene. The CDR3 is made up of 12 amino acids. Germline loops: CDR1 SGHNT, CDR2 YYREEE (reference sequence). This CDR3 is CASSLEGTGEFF. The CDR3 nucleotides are TGTGCCAGCAGCTTGGAGGGGACAGGGGAGTTCTTC.

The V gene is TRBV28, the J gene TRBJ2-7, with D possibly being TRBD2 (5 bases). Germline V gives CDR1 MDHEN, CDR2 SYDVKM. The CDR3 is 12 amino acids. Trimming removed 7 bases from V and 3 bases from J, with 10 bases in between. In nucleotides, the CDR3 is TGTGCCAGCACTTCGACTATCTACGAGCAGTACTTC. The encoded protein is CASTSTIYEQYF. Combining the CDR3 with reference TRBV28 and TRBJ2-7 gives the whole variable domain DVKVTQSSRYLVKRTGEKVFLECVQDMDHENMFWYRQDPGLGLRLIYFSYDVKMKEKGDIPEGYSVSREKKERFSLILESASTNQTSMYLCASTSTIYEQYFGPGTRLTVT.

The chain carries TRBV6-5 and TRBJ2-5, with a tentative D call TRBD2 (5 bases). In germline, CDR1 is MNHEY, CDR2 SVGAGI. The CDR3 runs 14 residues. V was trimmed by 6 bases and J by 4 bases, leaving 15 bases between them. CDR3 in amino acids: CASSRGPQRETQYF. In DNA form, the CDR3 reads TGTGCCAGCAGCCGCGGGCCGCAGAGAGAGACCCAGTACTTC.

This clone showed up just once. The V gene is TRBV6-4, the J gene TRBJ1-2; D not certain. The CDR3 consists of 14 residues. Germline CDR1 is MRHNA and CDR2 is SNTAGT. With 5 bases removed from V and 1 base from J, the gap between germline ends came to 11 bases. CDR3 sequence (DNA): TGTGCCAGCAGTCTAACAGCCAATAACTATGGCTACACCTTC. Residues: CASSLTANNYGYTF.

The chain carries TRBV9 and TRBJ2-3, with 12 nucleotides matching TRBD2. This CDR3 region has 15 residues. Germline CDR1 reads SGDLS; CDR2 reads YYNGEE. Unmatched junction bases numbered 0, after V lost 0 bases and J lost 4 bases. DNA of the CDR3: TGTGCCAGCAGCGTAGCTAGCGGGGGGGCAGATACGCAGTATTTT. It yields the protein CASSVASGGADTQYF.

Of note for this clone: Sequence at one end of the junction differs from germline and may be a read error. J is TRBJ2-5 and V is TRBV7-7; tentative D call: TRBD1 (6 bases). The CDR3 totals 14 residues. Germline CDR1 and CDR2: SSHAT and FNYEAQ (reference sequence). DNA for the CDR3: TGTGCTAGCAGCCCCACCAATAATCGACAGGCCCAGTACTTC. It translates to CASSPTNNRQAQYF.

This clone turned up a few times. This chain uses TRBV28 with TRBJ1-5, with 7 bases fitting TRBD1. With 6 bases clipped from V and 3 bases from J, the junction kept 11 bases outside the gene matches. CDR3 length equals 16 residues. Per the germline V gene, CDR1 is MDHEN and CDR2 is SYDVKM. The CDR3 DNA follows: TGTGCCAGCAGCTCCGGGACAGAGAGTTTCAATCAGCCCCAGCATTTT. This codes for CASSSGTESFNQPQHF.

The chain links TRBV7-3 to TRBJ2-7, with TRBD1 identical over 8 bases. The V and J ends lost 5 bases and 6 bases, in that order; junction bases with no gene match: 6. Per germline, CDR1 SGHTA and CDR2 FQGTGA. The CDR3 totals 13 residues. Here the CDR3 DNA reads TGTGCCAGCAGCCGAATCACAGGGGGCGAGCAGTACTTC. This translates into CASSRITGGEQYF.

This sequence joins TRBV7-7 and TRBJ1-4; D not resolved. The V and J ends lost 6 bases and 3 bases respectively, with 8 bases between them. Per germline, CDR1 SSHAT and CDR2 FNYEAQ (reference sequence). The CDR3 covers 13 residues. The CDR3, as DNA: TGTGCCAGCAGTTTTTCGCCTAATGAAAAACTGTTTTTT. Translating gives CASSFSPNEKLFF. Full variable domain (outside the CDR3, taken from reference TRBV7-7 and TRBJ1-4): GAGVSQSPRYKVTKRGQDVTLRCDPISSHATLYWYQQALGQGPEFLTYFNYEAQPDKSGLPSDRFSAERPEGSISTLTIQRTEQRDSAMYRCASSFSPNEKLFFGSGTQLSVL.

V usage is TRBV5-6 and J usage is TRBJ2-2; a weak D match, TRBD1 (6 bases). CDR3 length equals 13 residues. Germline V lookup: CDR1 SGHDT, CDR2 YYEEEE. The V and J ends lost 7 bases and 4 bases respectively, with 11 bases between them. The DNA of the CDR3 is TGTGCCAGCTTCGGGACATCCACCGGGGAGCTGTTTTTT. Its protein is CASFGTSTGELFF. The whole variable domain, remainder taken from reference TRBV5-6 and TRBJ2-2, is DAGVTQSPTHLIKTRGQQVTLRCSPKSGHDTVSWYQQALGQGPQFIFQYYEEEERQRGNFPDRFSGHQFPNYSSELNVNALLLGDSALYLCASFGTSTGELFFGEGSRLTVL.

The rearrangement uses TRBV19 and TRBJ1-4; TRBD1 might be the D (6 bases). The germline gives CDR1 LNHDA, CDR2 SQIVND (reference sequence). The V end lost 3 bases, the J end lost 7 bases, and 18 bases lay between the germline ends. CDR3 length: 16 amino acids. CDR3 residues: CASSISTGAFGEKLFF. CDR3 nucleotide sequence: TGTGCCAGTAGTATTTCGACGGGGGCCTTCGGTGAAAAACTGTTTTTT.

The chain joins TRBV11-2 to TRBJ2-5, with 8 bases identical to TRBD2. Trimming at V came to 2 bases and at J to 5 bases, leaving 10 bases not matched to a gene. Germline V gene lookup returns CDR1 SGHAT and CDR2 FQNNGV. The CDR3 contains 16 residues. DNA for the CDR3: TGTGCCAGCAGCTTATCATCCCCGGGGGGGCCGGAGACCCAGTACTTC. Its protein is CASSLSSPGGPETQYF.

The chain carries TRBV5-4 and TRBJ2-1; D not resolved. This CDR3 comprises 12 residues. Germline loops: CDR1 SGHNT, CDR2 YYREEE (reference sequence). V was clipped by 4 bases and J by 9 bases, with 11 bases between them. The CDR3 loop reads CASSLPWGEQFF. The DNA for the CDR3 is TGTGCCAGCAGCCTGCCATGGGGTGAGCAGTTCTTC.

The CDR3 bases are TGTGCCATCAGTGAGCGTAGTAGCAATCAGCCCCAGCATTTT. It yields the protein CAISERSSNQPQHF. The chain is built from TRBV10-3 and TRBJ1-5; D is ambiguous. Deletions cut 2 bases from V and 0 bases from J, with 5 bases between. The CDR3 loop spans 14 amino acids. Germline V lookup: CDR1 ENHRY, CDR2 SYGVKD.